One sample yielded the 21 T cell receptor beta chains listed below, sequenced in a study of T cell responses to AZD1222 COVID-19 vaccine. Libraries were prepared by immunoSEQ multiplex PCR; TCRdb keeps only in-frame clonotypes and omits some of them. Among 150,000 or so clones listed, about nine tenths were seen once. The sample consisted of peripheral blood, taken on day 0 of AZD1222 vaccination. Receptors originate from an adult in good health.

This clone has a single count. V usage is TRBV7-9 and J usage is TRBJ2-7; 10 bases are shared with TRBD2. Trimming took 1 base from V and 0 from J; bases not matched to a gene: 6. This CDR3 comprises 17 residues. Germline V lookup: CDR1 SEHNR, CDR2 FQNEAQ (reference sequence). The CDR3 DNA reads TGTGCCAGCAGCTTAGGACTAGCGGGCCTACTCTCCTACGAGCAGTACTTC. Residues: CASSLGLAGLLSYEQYF.

The gene calls are TRBV27 and TRBJ1-4, with unresolved D. There are 16 residues in the CDR3. Germline values: CDR1 MNHEY, CDR2 SMNVEV (reference sequence). V dropped 0 bases and J dropped 4 bases, with 12 bases sitting between them. CDR3 loop: CASSLSAVTLNEKLFF. The CDR3 DNA is TGTGCCAGCAGTTTATCGGCAGTGACCCTTAATGAAAAACTGTTTTTT. Based on the CDR3 plus reference TRBV27 and TRBJ1-4, the full variable domain is EAQVTQNPRYLITVTGKKLTVTCSQNMNHEYMSWYRQDPGLGLRQIYYSMNVEVTDKGDVPEGYKVSRKEKRNFPLILESPSPNQTSLYFCASSLSAVTLNEKLFFGSGTQLSVL.

The V call is TRBV20-1, the J call TRBJ1-1; D call uncertain. There are 11 residues in the CDR3. The germline gives CDR1 DFQATT, CDR2 SNEGSKA (reference sequence). The V gene lost 3 bases and the J gene lost 6 bases, with 8 bases spanning the gap. This chain's CDR3 is CSASQTPEAFF. The CDR3 region has the DNA TGCAGTGCTAGCCAGACCCCTGAAGCTTTCTTT.

J is TRBJ2-5 and V is TRBV5-1; D gene ambiguous. The CDR3 extends over 11 amino acids. The V gene's germline CDR1 is SGHRS and CDR2 YFSETQ. Trimming removed 4 bases at V and 1 base at J, with 2 bases between. DNA for the CDR3: TGCGCCAGCAGCGTCCAAGAGACCCAGTACTTC. Protein product: CASSVQETQYF.

V gene TRBV18 combines with J gene TRBJ1-1, with 7 positions matching TRBD1. Germline CDR1 KGHSH, CDR2 LQKENI. Unmatched junction bases numbered 2, after V lost 4 bases and J lost 0 bases. CDR3 length equals 14 residues. This chain's CDR3 is CASSRTGMNTEAFF. As DNA, the CDR3 is TGTGCCAGCTCACGGACAGGAATGAACACTGAAGCTTTCTTT. Looking up the rest from reference TRBV18 and TRBJ1-1 gives the full variable domain: NAGVMQNPRHLVRRRGQEARLRCSPMKGHSHVYWYRQLPEEGLKFMVYLQKENIIDESGMPKERFSAEFPKEGPSILRIQQVVRGDSAAYFCASSRTGMNTEAFFGQGTRLTVV.

The chain employs TRBV19 and TRBJ1-2, with D hard to call. The CDR3 is made up of 13 amino acids. In germline, CDR1 is LNHDA, CDR2 SQIVND (reference sequence). Trimming shortened V by 5 bases and J by 8 bases, and 15 bases separated the two germline ends. This CDR3 is CASSFPTLLGYTF. The CDR3 nucleotides are TGTGCCAGTAGTTTCCCGACACTATTAGGCTACACCTTC.

The V and J genes are TRBV4-3 and TRBJ2-1; D is unresolved. V gave up 0 bases and J gave up 4 bases, with 7 bases separating them. Germline CDR1 is LGHNA and CDR2 is YSLEER. This CDR3 has 14 amino acids. In DNA form, the CDR3 reads TGCGCCAGCAGCCAAGATCGAGGTTACAATGAGCAGTTCTTC. Protein sequence: CASSQDRGYNEQFF.

The V gene is TRBV28, the J gene TRBJ1-6; D remains ambiguous. Trimming cost V 7 bases and J 11 bases, with 12 bases left between them. Germline CDR1 reads MDHEN; CDR2 reads SYDVKM. The CDR3 totals 12 residues. The CDR3 here is CASTDFLAPLHF. The CDR3 DNA reads as TGTGCCAGCACCGACTTTCTGGCACCCCTCCACTTT. Full variable domain (rest looked up from reference TRBV28 and TRBJ1-6): DVKVTQSSRYLVKRTGEKVFLECVQDMDHENMFWYRQDPGLGLRLIYFSYDVKMKEKGDIPEGYSVSREKKERFSLILESASTNQTSMYLCASTDFLAPLHFGNGTRLTVT.

The gene calls are TRBV11-3 and TRBJ1-1; the D is unclear. Trimming took 8 bases from V and 3 from J, leaving 7 bases between them. The CDR3 has 11 amino acids. The germline V gene has CDR1 SGHNT and CDR2 YENEEA. This CDR3 reads CASLMDTEAFF. CDR3 DNA sequence: TGTGCCAGCCTGATGGACACTGAAGCTTTCTTT.

The rearrangement joins TRBV5-1 to TRBJ2-1, with 7 bases fitting TRBD2. The J segment lost 10 bases and the V segment lost 4 bases, leaving 5 bases of the junction unmatched. The germline CDR1 and CDR2 sequences are SGHRS and YFSETQ. CDR3 length: 12 residues. The CDR3 region has the DNA TGCGCCAGCAGCCCGCCGGGACTAGAGCAGTTCTTC. Protein sequence: CASSPPGLEQFF.

V and J are TRBV19 and TRBJ2-4; TRBD1 matches at 8 bases. The J segment lost 0 bases and the V segment lost 7 bases, leaving 8 bases of the junction unmatched. This CDR3 has 16 residues. The germline V gene has CDR1 LNHDA and CDR2 SQIVND (reference sequence). In DNA, the CDR3 is TGTGCCAGTACCCCAATGACAGGGGCAGCCAAAAACATTCAGTACTTC. Its protein is CASTPMTGAAKNIQYF.

The rearrangement joins TRBV6-5 to TRBJ1-2; TRBD1 matches 8 bases. V was clipped by 2 bases and J by 2 bases; unmatched bases: 1. From germline, CDR1 is MNHEY and CDR2 SVGAGI. This CDR3 has 14 residues. Here the CDR3 DNA reads TGTGCCAGCAGTTACCGGACAGGGAACTATGGCTACACCTTC. This translates into CASSYRTGNYGYTF.

Comment on this clone: Other DNA sequences in the same sample also yield this CDR3. The chain has TRBV30 and TRBJ1-5; D gene unclear. V dropped 2 bases and J dropped 4 bases, with 9 bases sitting between them. The CDR3 spans 13 residues. Germline CDR1 reads GTSNPN; CDR2 reads SVGIG (reference sequence). In DNA, the CDR3 is TGTGCCTGGAGTCGGCAGACAAATCAGCCCCAGCATTTT. It yields the protein CAWSRQTNQPQHF.

The chain combines TRBV2 with TRBJ2-2, with D uncertain. V was pared by 10 bases and J by 5 bases, with 8 bases between. The CDR3 totals 11 residues. The germline V gene encodes CDR1 SNHLY and CDR2 FYNNEI. The CDR3 spells CATATTGELFF. As DNA, the CDR3 is TGTGCCACTGCGACAACCGGGGAGCTGTTTTTT.

The chain employs TRBV5-1 and TRBJ2-3, with TRBD1 identical over 9 bases. The germline V gene encodes CDR1 SGHRS and CDR2 YFSETQ. V dropped 4 bases and J dropped 6; count of bases not matched to a gene: 6. The CDR3 spans 14 residues. CDR3 sequence reads: CASSPGQGSDTQYF. DNA for the CDR3: TGCGCCAGCAGCCCTGGACAGGGGTCGGATACGCAGTATTTT. Combining the CDR3 with reference TRBV5-1 and TRBJ2-3 gives the whole variable domain KAGVTQTPRYLIKTRGQQVTLSCSPISGHRSVSWYQQTPGQGLQFLFEYFSETQRNKGNFPGRFSGRQFSNSRSEMNVSTLELGDSALYLCASSPGQGSDTQYFGPGTRLTVL.

The J gene is TRBJ1-2, the V gene TRBV7-4, with 10 bases identical to TRBD1. V trimming: 5 bases; J trimming: 2 bases; junction bases outside the gene matches: 11. The CDR3 is made up of 17 amino acids. Germline V gene data show CDR1 as SGHVT and CDR2 as SQSDAQ. The CDR3: CASSRGQGGISNYGYTF. CDR3 in DNA: TGTGCCAGCAGCCGCGGACAGGGGGGGATTTCAAACTATGGCTACACCTTC.

The chain is built from TRBV3-1 (or the pseudogene TRBV3-2) and TRBJ1-4; D is possibly TRBD1 (6 bases). V was shortened by 6 bases and J by 3 bases, with 20 bases between the two germline ends. CDR3 length equals 17 residues. Germline values: CDR1 LGHDT, CDR2 YNNKEL (reference sequence). The CDR3, as DNA: TGTGCCAGCAGTCTGGGTCGGGGGGCAGAGGCTAATGAAAAACTGTTTTTT. This translates into CASSLGRGAEANEKLFF.

The chain employs TRBV6-6 and TRBJ1-1; D uncertain. Deletions cut 7 bases from V and 5 bases from J, with 5 bases between. The CDR3 loop spans 10 amino acids. CDR1 MNHNY and CDR2 SVGAGI come from the germline V gene (reference sequence). The DNA for the CDR3 is TGTGCCAGCATAACGACTGAAGCTTTCTTT. Encoded protein: CASITTEAFF.

The V gene is TRBV5-1, the J gene TRBJ2-7; no definite D call. Germline CDR1 reads SGHRS; CDR2 reads YFSETQ. The CDR3 extends over 11 amino acids. Trimming left V 3 bases short and J 4 bases short, with 5 bases between. CDR3 sequence reads: CASSSDYEQYF. CDR3 nucleotide sequence: TGCGCCAGCAGCTCGGATTACGAGCAGTACTTC.

The chain has TRBV5-5 and TRBJ2-4; 10 bases map to TRBD1. CDR1 is SGHKS, CDR2 YYEKEE, per germline (reference sequence). The junction had 7 bases not matched to a gene; V was cut back by 1 base and J by 3 bases. This CDR3 has 17 residues. CDR3 in amino acids: CASSLRMTGGGKNIQYF. DNA of the CDR3: TGTGCCAGCAGCTTGAGGATGACAGGGGGCGGCAAAAACATTCAGTACTTC.

The V call is TRBV5-1, the J call TRBJ1-2, with TRBD1 identical over 8 bases. The CDR3 extends over 16 amino acids. Looked up from germline, CDR1 is SGHRS and CDR2 is YFSETQ. J lost 5 bases, V lost 3 bases, and 12 bases had no gene match. The CDR3 coding sequence is TGCGCCAGCAGCTACCTCCAACGCCAGGGGGCATATGGCTACACCTTC. Protein product: CASSYLQRQGAYGYTF.